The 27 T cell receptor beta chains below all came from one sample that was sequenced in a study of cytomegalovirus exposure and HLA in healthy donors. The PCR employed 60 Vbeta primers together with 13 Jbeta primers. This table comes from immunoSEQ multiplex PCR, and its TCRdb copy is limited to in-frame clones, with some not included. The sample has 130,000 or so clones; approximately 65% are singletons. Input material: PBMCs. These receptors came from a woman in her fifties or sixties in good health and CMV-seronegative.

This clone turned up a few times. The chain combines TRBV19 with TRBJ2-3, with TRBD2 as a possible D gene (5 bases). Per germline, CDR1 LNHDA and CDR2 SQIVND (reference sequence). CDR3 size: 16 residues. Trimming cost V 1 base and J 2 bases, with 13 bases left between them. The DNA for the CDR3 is TGTGCCAGTAGTATAGCGTCCCGCGGGTACACAGATACGCAGTATTTT. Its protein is CASSIASRGYTDTQYF.

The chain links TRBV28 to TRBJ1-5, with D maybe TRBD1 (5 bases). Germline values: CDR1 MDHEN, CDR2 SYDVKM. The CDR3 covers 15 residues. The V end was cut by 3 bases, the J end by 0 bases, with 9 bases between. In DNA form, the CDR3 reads TGTGCCAGCAGTTTGGGGGGTTTTAGCAATCAGCCCCAGCATTTT. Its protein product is CASSLGGFSNQPQHF.

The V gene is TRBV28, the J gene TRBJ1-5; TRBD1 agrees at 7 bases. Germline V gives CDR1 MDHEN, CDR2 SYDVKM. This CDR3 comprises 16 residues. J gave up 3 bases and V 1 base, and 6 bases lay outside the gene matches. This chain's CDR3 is CASSLSGRGYNQPQHF. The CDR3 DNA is TGTGCCAGCAGTTTATCAGGCAGGGGGTACAATCAGCCCCAGCATTTT.

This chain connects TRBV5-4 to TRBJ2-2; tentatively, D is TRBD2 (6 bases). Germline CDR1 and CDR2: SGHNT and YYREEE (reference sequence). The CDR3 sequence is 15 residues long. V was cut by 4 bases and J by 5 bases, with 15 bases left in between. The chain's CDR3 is CASSGGNRGTGELFF. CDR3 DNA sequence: TGTGCCAGCAGCGGGGGGAATCGGGGTACCGGGGAGCTGTTTTTT.

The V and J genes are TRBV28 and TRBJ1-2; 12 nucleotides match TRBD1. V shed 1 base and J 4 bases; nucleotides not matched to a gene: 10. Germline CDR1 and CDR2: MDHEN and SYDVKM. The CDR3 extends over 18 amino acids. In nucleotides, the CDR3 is TGTGCCAGCAGTTTATTTTTCGGGGGGGACAGGGGGCGCTATGGCTACACCTTC. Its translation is CASSLFFGGDRGRYGYTF.

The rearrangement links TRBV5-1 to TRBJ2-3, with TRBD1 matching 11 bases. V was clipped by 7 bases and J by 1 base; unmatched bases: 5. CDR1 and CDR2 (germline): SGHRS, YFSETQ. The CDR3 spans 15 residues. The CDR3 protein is CASGRDRGGTDTQYF. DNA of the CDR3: TGCGCCAGCGGTCGGGACAGGGGGGGCACAGATACGCAGTATTTT.

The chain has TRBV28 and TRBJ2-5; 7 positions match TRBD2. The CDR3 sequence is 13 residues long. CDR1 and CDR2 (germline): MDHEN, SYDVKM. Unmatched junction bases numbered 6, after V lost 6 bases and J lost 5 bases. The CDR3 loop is CASRGGLQETQYF. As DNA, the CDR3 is TGTGCCAGCAGGGGAGGGCTGCAGGAGACCCAGTACTTC.

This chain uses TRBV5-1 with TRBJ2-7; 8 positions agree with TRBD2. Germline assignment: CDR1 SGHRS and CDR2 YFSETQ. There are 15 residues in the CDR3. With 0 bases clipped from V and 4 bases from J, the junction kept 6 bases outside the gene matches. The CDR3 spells CASSLAPSGLYEQYF. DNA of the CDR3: TGCGCCAGCAGCTTGGCACCTAGCGGGTTATACGAGCAGTACTTC.

The CDR3 nucleotides are TGTGCCAGCAGGCCCGCGGGAGGGGACACCGGGGAGCTGTTTTTT. As protein: CASRPAGGDTGELFF. The genes are TRBV6-5 and TRBJ2-2, with 9 nucleotides matching TRBD2. Losses at the gene ends were 6 bases for V and 3 bases for J; bases not matched to a gene: 5. Germline V lookup: CDR1 MNHEY, CDR2 SVGAGI. The CDR3 consists of 15 residues.

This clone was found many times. The CDR3 nucleotides read TGTGCCAGCAGTTCGGGACAGGGAGCTTCTAGCACTGAAGCTTTCTTT. It translates to CASSSGQGASSTEAFF. The rearrangement joins TRBV28 to TRBJ1-1; 9 bases are shared with TRBD1. CDR3 length: 16 amino acids. The trim removed 4 bases at V and 4 bases at J, leaving 10 bases unmatched. Germline CDR1 MDHEN, CDR2 SYDVKM.

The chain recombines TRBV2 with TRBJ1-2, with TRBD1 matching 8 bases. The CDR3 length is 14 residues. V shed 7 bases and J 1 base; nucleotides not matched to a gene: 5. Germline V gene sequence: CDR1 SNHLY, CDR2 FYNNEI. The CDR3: CASTGGAINYGYTF. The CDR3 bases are TGTGCCAGCACAGGGGGCGCCATTAACTATGGCTACACCTTC.

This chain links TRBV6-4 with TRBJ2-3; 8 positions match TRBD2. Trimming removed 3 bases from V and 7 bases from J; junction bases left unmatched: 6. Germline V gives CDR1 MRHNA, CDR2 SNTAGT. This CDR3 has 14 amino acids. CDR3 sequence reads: CASSEFGGAHTQYF. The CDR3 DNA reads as TGTGCCAGCAGTGAGTTCGGGGGGGCCCATACGCAGTATTTT.

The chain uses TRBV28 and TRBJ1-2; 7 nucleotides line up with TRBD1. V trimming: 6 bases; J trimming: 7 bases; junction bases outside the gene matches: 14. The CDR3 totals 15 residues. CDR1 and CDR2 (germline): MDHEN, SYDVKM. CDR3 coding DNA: TGTGCCAGCAGGGCCCCCCTTGCAGGGGGGTCTGGCTACACCTTC. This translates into CASRAPLAGGSGYTF.

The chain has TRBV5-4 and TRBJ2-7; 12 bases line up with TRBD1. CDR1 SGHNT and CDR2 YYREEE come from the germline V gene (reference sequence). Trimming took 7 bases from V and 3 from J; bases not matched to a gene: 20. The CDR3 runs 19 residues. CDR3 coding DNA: TGTGCCAGCCGTCACCCGGGACAGGGGGCGCGAGCTGGGCGCTACGAGCAGTACTTC. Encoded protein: CASRHPGQGARAGRYEQYF.

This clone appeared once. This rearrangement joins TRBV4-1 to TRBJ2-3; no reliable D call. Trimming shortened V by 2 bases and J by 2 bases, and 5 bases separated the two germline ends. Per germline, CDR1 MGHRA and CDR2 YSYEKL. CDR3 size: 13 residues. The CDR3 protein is CASSQSYTDTQYF. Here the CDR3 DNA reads TGCGCCAGCAGCCAATCCTACACAGATACGCAGTATTTT.

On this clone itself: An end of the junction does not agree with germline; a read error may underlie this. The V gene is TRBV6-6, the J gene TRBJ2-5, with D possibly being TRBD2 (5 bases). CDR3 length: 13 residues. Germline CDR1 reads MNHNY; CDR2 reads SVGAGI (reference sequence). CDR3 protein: CASSSGYTHEGNF. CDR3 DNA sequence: TGTGCCAGCAGTTCGGGGTACACCCACGAAGGGAACTTC.

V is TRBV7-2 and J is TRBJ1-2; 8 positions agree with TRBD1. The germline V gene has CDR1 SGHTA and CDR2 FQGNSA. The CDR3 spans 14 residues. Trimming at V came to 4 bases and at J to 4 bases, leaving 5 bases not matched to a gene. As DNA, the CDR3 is TGTGCCAGCAGCTCCGGGACAGGAGGCTATGGCTACACCTTC. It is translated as CASSSGTGGYGYTF. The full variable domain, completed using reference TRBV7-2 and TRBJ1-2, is GAGVSQSPSNKVTEKGKDVELRCDPISGHTALYWYRQSLGQGLEFLIYFQGNSAPDKSGLPSDRFSAERTGGSVSTLTIQRTQQEDSAVYLCASSSGTGGYGYTFGSGTRLTVV.

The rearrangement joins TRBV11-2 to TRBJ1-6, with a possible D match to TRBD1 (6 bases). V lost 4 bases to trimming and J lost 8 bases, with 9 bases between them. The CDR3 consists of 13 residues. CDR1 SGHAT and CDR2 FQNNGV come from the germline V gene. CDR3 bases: TGTGCCAGCAGCTCGGACAGATATTCACCCCTCCACTTT. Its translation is CASSSDRYSPLHF.

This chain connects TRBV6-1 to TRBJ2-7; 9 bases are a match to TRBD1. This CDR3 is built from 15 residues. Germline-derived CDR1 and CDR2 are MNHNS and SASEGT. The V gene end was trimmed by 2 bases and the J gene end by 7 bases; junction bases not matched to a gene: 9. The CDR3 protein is CASSEIGTGWREQYF. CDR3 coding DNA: TGTGCCAGCAGTGAAATCGGGACAGGGTGGAGGGAGCAGTACTTC.

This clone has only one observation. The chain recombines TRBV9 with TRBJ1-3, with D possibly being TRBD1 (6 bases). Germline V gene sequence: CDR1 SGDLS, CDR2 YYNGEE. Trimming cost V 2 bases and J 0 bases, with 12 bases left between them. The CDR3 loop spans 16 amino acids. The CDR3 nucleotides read TGTGCCAGCAGCGTGGGGGCGAGGGGCTCTGGAAACACCATATATTTT. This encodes CASSVGARGSGNTIYF.

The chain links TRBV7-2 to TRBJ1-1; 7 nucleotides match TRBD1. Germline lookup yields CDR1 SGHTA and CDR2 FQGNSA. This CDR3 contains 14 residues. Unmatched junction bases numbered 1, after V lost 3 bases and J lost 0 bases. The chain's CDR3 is CASSFGQVNTEAFF. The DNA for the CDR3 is TGTGCCAGCAGCTTTGGACAGGTGAACACTGAAGCTTTCTTT.

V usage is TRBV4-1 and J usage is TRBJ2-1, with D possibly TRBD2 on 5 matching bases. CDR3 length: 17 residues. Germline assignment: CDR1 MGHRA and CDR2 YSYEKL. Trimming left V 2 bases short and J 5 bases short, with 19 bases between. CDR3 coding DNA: TGCGCCAGCAGCCAACCTCACGCTAGCAAGGTCCACAATGAGCAGTTCTTC. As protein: CASSQPHASKVHNEQFF.

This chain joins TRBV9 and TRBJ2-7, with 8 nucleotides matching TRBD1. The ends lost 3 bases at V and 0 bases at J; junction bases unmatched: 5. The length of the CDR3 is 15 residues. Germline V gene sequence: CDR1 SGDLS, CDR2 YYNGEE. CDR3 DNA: TGTGCCAGCAGCGCCCGGGACAGGAGCTCCTACGAGCAGTACTTC. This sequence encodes CASSARDRSSYEQYF.

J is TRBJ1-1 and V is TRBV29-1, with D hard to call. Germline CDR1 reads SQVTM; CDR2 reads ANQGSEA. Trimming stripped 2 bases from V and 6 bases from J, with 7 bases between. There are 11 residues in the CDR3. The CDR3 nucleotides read TGCAGCGTTGAAACATTTTCTGAAGCTTTCTTT. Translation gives CSVETFSEAFF.

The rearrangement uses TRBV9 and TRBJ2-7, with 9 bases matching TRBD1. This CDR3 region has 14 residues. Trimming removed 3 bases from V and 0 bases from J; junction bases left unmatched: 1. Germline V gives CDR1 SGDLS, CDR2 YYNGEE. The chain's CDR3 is CASSEGQGSYEQYF. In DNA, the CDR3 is TGTGCCAGCAGCGAGGGACAGGGCTCCTACGAGCAGTACTTC.

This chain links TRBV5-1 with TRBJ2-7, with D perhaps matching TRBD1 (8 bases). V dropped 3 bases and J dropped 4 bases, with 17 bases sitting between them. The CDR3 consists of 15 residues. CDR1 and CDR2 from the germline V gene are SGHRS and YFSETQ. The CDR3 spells CASSWGGQVLYEQYF. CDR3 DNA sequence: TGCGCCAGCAGCTGGGGGGGACAGGTTTTGTACGAGCAGTACTTC.

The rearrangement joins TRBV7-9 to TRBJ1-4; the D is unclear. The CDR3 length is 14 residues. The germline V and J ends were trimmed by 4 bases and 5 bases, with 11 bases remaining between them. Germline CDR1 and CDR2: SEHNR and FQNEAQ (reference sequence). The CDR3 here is CASSYSGINEKLFF. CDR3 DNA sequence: TGTGCCAGCAGCTATTCAGGCATAAATGAAAAACTGTTTTTT.